This T cell receptor (beta chain) is drawn from a study of T cells in women clearing cervical HPV infection. TCRdb keeps only in-frame clones here, not all; method: immunoSEQ multiplex PCR. The sample totals under 50,000 clones. In the case of this clone: The read stops 3 residues short of the end of the CDR3; the missing end is completed from the germline J gene.

Germline loops: CDR1 SGHAT, CDR2 FQNNGV. The ends were cut back, 5 bases at V and 8 bases at J, with 18 bases in the middle. CDR3 size: 15 residues. This chain links TRBV11-2 with TRBJ2-2; D might be TRBD1 (6 bases). The sequence derives from a woman aged 18 to 75 with a cervical HPV16 infection that either progressed to CIN3+ or cleared (not recorded which). The sequenced sample was blood buffy coat. Incomplete CDR3 DNA: TGTGCCAGCAGCCTCCGGGACACCCCTTTAGGGGAG. Amino acid sequence: CASSLRDTPLGE. In full, the CDR3 reads CASSLRDTPLGELFF.